This T cell receptor (beta chain) was captured by sequencing in a study of blood T cell repertoires in COVID-19. Study summary: Sites across the United States, Italy and Spain contributed samples from acute and convalescent COVID-19.

Germline CDR1 MNHEY, CDR2 SVGAGI. V was pared by 4 bases and J by 2 bases, with 11 bases between. CDR3 length: 15 residues. Clones were sequenced by immunoSEQ multiplex PCR, and TCRdb holds only the in-frame ones, with some missing. The data hold 200,000 or so clones, with roughly 80% observed a single time. V usage is TRBV6-5 and J usage is TRBJ2-2, with TRBD2 as a possible D gene (5 bases). The specimen was PBMCs or T cells enriched from blood (not recorded which). This TCR was recovered from a man aged 40-55 years who had recovered from COVID-19. Written as DNA, the CDR3 is TGTGCCAGCAGTTTACGAACTAGTAACACCGGGGAGCTGTTTTTT. It codes for CASSLRTSNTGELFF.